The entry below gives a single T cell receptor beta chain sequence along with its context. TCRdb reanalysed the 5' RACE reads using MiXCR and keeps one entry per CDR3 protein. The sample has about 430,000 distinct CDR3 sequences, roughly a quarter seen once. These data are taken from a study of T-cell memory formation after mild COVID-19. Germline CDR1 is DFQATT and CDR2 is SNEGSKA (reference sequence). V lost 3 bases and J 9 bases, leaving 18 bases between the germline ends. The CDR3 has 14 residues. Sample: PBMCs or a T cell subset sorted from them (not recorded which). V gene TRBV20-1 combines with J gene TRBJ2-1; D may match TRBD1 or TRBD2 (6 bases each). The TCR sequence derives from an adult woman who had mild COVID-19 (a few samples of this study predate the infection). Cell type and time point are not known. CDR3 DNA sequence: TGCAGTGCTAGGCATACGGGGGCGCGGAGTGAGCAGTTCTTC. Protein product: CSARHTGARSEQFF.